These 30 T cell receptor beta chains were all obtained from the same sample, sequenced in a study of early T cells in non-severe SARS-CoV-2 infection. TCRdb reanalysed the 5' RACE reads using MiXCR and keeps one entry per CDR3 protein. The repertoire holds over 50,000 distinct CDR3 sequences, with around 8.3% as singletons. Sequenced here: whole blood, sampled at baseline. These receptors all stem from an adult who was a healthcare worker with PCR-confirmed SARS-CoV-2 infection or an uninfected control (not recorded which).

This clonotype was seen a few times. This sequence joins TRBV7-9 and TRBJ2-3, with TRBD2 identical over 7 bases. The CDR3 contains 12 residues. Germline V CDR1 and CDR2: SEHNR, FQNEAQ (reference sequence). V was pared by 7 bases and J by 6 bases, with 4 bases of the junction left unmatched. The CDR3 loop is CASTNGGDTQYF. In nucleotides, the CDR3 is TGTGCCAGCACCAACGGGGGGGATACGCAGTATTTT.

This clonotype was counted between two and nine times. The rearrangement joins TRBV11-2 to TRBJ2-7; no reliable D call. V was trimmed by 4 bases and J by 3 bases, leaving 4 bases between them. The CDR3 runs 11 residues. Germline loops: CDR1 SGHAT, CDR2 FQNNGV. The CDR3 nucleotides read TGTGCCAGCAGCTGGGACTACGAGCAGTACTTC. Amino acids: CASSWDYEQYF.

The table lists this clonotype with many counts. The chain combines TRBV9 with TRBJ1-3, with TRBD1 matching over 8 bases. Trimming at V came to 2 bases and at J to 2 bases, leaving 3 bases not matched to a gene. The CDR3 extends over 15 amino acids. Germline V CDR1 and CDR2: SGDLS, YYNGEE. The chain's CDR3 is CASSVTGATGNTIYF. CDR3 coding DNA: TGTGCCAGCAGCGTGACAGGGGCAACTGGAAACACCATATATTTT.

The rearrangement links TRBV7-3 to TRBJ2-3; possible D gene TRBD2, 6 bases. Germline V gene lookup returns CDR1 SGHTA and CDR2 FQGTGA. V dropped 2 bases and J dropped 3 bases, with 12 bases sitting between them. CDR3 length: 15 residues. The CDR3: CASSLSASVTDTQYF. The CDR3, as DNA: TGTGCCAGCAGCTTATCCGCTAGCGTTACAGATACGCAGTATTTT.

This clonotype was seen more than once but under ten times. The chain carries TRBV7-9 and TRBJ2-5; D remains unclear. The V and J ends lost 1 base and 3 bases respectively, with 6 bases between them. CDR3 length: 13 residues. The V gene's germline CDR1 is SEHNR and CDR2 FQNEAQ (reference sequence). CDR3 sequence: CASSLEGKETQYF. The CDR3 DNA follows: TGTGCCAGCAGCTTAGAGGGAAAAGAGACCCAGTACTTC.

The chain carries TRBV11-2 and TRBJ2-5; 9 bases are a match to TRBD2. V gave up 8 bases and J gave up 2 bases; unmatched junction bases: 9. The germline V gene has CDR1 SGHAT and CDR2 FQNNGV. CDR3 size: 15 residues. For the CDR3, the DNA is TGTGCCAGCGTTCAACTAGCGGGCCCTCAAGAGACCCAGTACTTC. Its protein product is CASVQLAGPQETQYF.

This clonotype was counted between two and nine times. The rearrangement links TRBV11-2 to TRBJ2-7, with a tentative D call TRBD1 (6 bases). Germline V gene lookup returns CDR1 SGHAT and CDR2 FQNNGV. V dropped 3 bases and J dropped 3 bases, with 9 bases sitting between them. CDR3 length: 13 residues. The CDR3 DNA follows: TGTGCCAGCAGCTTGCAGGGACACTACGAGCAGTACTTC. Its protein product is CASSLQGHYEQYF.

Many counts were recorded for this clonotype. The V call is TRBV29-1, the J call TRBJ2-7; D may be TRBD1 (6 bases). The CDR3 length is 13 residues. CDR1 is SQVTM and CDR2 is ANQGSEA in the germline V gene. The ends were cut back, 7 bases at V and 0 bases at J, with 13 bases in the middle. CDR3: CSARDMSSYEQYF. CDR3 DNA sequence: TGCAGCGCCCGGGACATGAGCTCCTACGAGCAGTACTTC.

This clonotype showed up many times. The rearrangement links TRBV7-9 to TRBJ2-3; perhaps TRBD2 as D (6 bases). The V and J ends lost 5 bases and 1 base respectively, with 10 bases between them. CDR1 SEHNR and CDR2 FQNEAQ come from the germline V gene (reference sequence). This CDR3 comprises 14 residues. This CDR3 is CASSLQRGTDTQYF. DNA of the CDR3: TGTGCCAGCAGCCTACAGCGGGGCACAGATACGCAGTATTTT.

The chain is built from TRBV29-1 and TRBJ2-7; D perhaps matches TRBD2 (5 bases). The V gene lost 7 bases and the J gene lost 0 bases, with 10 bases spanning the gap. Germline assignment: CDR1 SQVTM and CDR2 ANQGSEA. The CDR3 totals 12 residues. The CDR3: CSEVRGSYEQYF. DNA for the CDR3: TGCAGCGAGGTTCGGGGCTCCTACGAGCAGTACTTC.

In its sample, this clonotype was seen a few times. The rearrangement uses TRBV3-1 and TRBJ2-3; TRBD2 matches 11 bases. The CDR3 is made up of 17 amino acids. Losses at the gene ends were 4 bases for V and 1 base for J; bases not matched to a gene: 7. From germline, CDR1 is LGHDT and CDR2 YNNKEL (reference sequence). The CDR3: CASSPGLAGGGTDTQYF. The DNA for the CDR3 is TGTGCCAGCAGCCCCGGGCTAGCGGGAGGAGGCACAGATACGCAGTATTTT.

This clonotype showed up many times. The genes are TRBV12-3 or TRBV12-4 and TRBJ2-1, with 10 positions matching TRBD1. CDR3 length equals 12 residues. The V segment lost 4 bases and the J segment 10 bases; nucleotides outside the gene matches: 1. The CDR3 spells CASSSDRGEQFF. For the CDR3, the DNA is TGTGCCAGCAGTTCGGACAGGGGGGAGCAGTTCTTC.

The CDR3 region is CATGQAGSYEQYF. DNA for the CDR3: TGTGCCACCGGACAAGCCGGATCCTACGAGCAGTACTTC. The chain is built from TRBV24-1 and TRBJ2-7, with TRBD1 as a possible D gene (5 bases). The CDR3 has 13 amino acids. V was cut by 9 bases and J by 1 base, with 12 bases left in between. Germline V gives CDR1 KGHDR, CDR2 SFDVKD.

This clonotype was observed at least ten times. J is TRBJ1-5 and V is TRBV27; a possible D gene is TRBD1 (5 bases). Germline-derived CDR1 and CDR2 are MNHEY and SMNVEV (reference sequence). The CDR3 is 16 residues long. The V gene lost 7 bases and the J gene lost 5 bases, with 21 bases spanning the gap. CDR3 bases: TGTGCCAGCATTTACCGCCGTAGGGGCTTCGATCAGCCCCAGCATTTT. Its translation: CASIYRRRGFDQPQHF.

V and J are TRBV12-3 or TRBV12-4 and TRBJ1-1, with D perhaps TRBD1 (6 bases). The CDR3 is made up of 14 amino acids. The germline V and J ends were trimmed by 6 bases and 9 bases, with 20 bases remaining between them. The CDR3 nucleotides read TGTGCCAGCAGAGGGGCCGACAACAGGGTACAAGCTTTCTTT. Its translation is CASRGADNRVQAFF.

This clonotype turned up a few times. The gene calls are TRBV20-1 and TRBJ2-5; the D gene could be TRBD1 or TRBD2 (6 bases each). CDR1 and CDR2 from the germline V gene are DFQATT and SNEGSKA (reference sequence). The CDR3 is made up of 14 amino acids. V dropped 4 bases and J dropped 4 bases, with 16 bases sitting between them. The DNA of the CDR3 is TGCAGTGCTACATCAAGTCGGGGGCGAGAGACCCAGTACTTC. This sequence encodes CSATSSRGRETQYF.

This clonotype was seen repeatedly, ten times or more. This chain uses TRBV24-1 with TRBJ2-1; D gene unclear. This CDR3 has 11 amino acids. V shed 7 bases and J shed 5 bases, with 5 bases lying between them. In germline, CDR1 is KGHDR, CDR2 SFDVKD. The CDR3: CATRLNNEQFF. The CDR3 DNA reads TGTGCCACCAGACTCAACAATGAGCAGTTCTTC.

In regard to this clonotype: At one of its ends the junction is not consistent with the germline gene, which may arise from a read error. The chain couples TRBV6-2 or TRBV6-3 to TRBJ1-6; no clear D gene. The CDR3 is 13 amino acids. Germline assignment: CDR1 MNHEY and CDR2 SVGEGT. The CDR3 nucleotides read TGTGCCAGCAGTTTCCGCGATGGTTCACCCCTCCGCTTT. Its protein product is CASSFRDGSPLRF.

This clonotype was detected a few times. The J gene is TRBJ2-1, the V gene TRBV15; no clear D. The length of the CDR3 is 12 residues. CDR1 is LNHNV, CDR2 YYDKDF, per germline (reference sequence). V was shortened by 0 bases and J by 7 bases, with 4 bases between the two germline ends. The CDR3 sequence is CATSRDWNEQFF. CDR3 DNA sequence: TGTGCCACCAGCAGAGATTGGAATGAGCAGTTCTTC.

CDR3 sequence reads: CATTQGWEQYF. CDR3 in DNA: TGTGCCACCACTCAAGGATGGGAGCAGTACTTC. The chain recombines TRBV6-2 or TRBV6-3 with TRBJ2-7; D gene ambiguous. The germline V gene has CDR1 MNHEY and CDR2 SVGEGT. The CDR3 totals 11 residues. The germline V and J ends were trimmed by 10 bases and 7 bases, with 14 bases remaining between them.

The chain combines TRBV12-3 or TRBV12-4 with TRBJ2-7; the D gene is possibly TRBD1 (6 bases). The CDR3 runs to 14 residues. V lost 5 bases and J 0 bases, leaving 11 bases between the germline ends. This chain's CDR3 is CASSATGFSYEQYF. The CDR3 region has the DNA TGTGCCAGCAGTGCTACAGGGTTCTCCTACGAGCAGTACTTC.

This clonotype was counted a few times. J is TRBJ2-7 and V is TRBV20-1; 12 nucleotides align to TRBD2. V lost 4 bases and J lost 4; bases outside the gene matches: 20. Germline V CDR1 and CDR2: DFQATT, SNEGSKA (reference sequence). The CDR3 consists of 19 residues. This chain's CDR3 is CSAKTTTSGRGGFVYEQYF. The CDR3 nucleotides are TGCAGTGCTAAAACCACGACTAGCGGGAGAGGCGGGTTTGTATACGAGCAGTACTTC.

The gene calls are TRBV4-1 and TRBJ2-7; 9 bases match TRBD2. Trimming removed 5 bases from V and 2 bases from J; junction bases left unmatched: 7. This CDR3 is 15 amino acids long. Germline V lookup: CDR1 MGHRA, CDR2 YSYEKL. Here the CDR3 reads CASSVSGRSTYEQYF. The CDR3 DNA reads TGCGCCAGCAGCGTAAGCGGGAGGTCGACCTACGAGCAGTACTTC.

The rearrangement uses TRBV2 and TRBJ2-2; 9 bases are shared with TRBD2. This CDR3 is built from 15 residues. Looked up from germline, CDR1 is SNHLY and CDR2 is FYNNEI. With 8 bases clipped from V and 6 bases from J, the junction kept 10 bases outside the gene matches. Written as DNA, the CDR3 is TGTGCCAGCGGGGCGCGGGAGGGCCGGTCCGGGGAGCTGTTTTTT. As protein: CASGAREGRSGELFF.

This clonotype was seen at least ten times. The genes are TRBV28 and TRBJ2-2, with 7 nucleotides matching TRBD1. CDR1 is MDHEN, CDR2 SYDVKM, per germline. The CDR3 has 15 amino acids. Trimming cost V 2 bases and J 3 bases; bases outside gene matches: 3. The CDR3 region has the DNA TGTGCCAGCAGTTTAGGGACAGAATACACCGGGGAGCTGTTTTTT. Protein product: CASSLGTEYTGELFF.

This clonotype was observed a few times. V usage is TRBV9 and J usage is TRBJ2-5, with no clear D. This CDR3 has 13 residues. V lost 1 base, J lost 5 bases, and 9 bases lay in between. Looked up from germline, CDR1 is SGDLS and CDR2 is YYNGEE. The CDR3 DNA reads TGTGCCAGCAGCGTAAAGGTGGGGGAGACCCAGTACTTC. Translating it yields CASSVKVGETQYF. Filled out from reference TRBV9 and TRBJ2-5, the complete variable domain reads DSGVTQTPKHLITATGQRVTLRCSPRSGDLSVYWYQQSLDQGLQFLIQYYNGEERAKGNILERFSAQQFPDLHSELNLSSLELGDSALYFCASSVKVGETQYFGPGTRLLVL.

This clonotype has a count of ten or more. The chain uses TRBV7-6 and TRBJ2-7; 10 bases match TRBD2. V gave up 5 bases and J gave up 4 bases; unmatched junction bases: 11. CDR3 length: 16 amino acids. CDR1 and CDR2 (germline): SGHVS, FNYEAQ. In DNA form, the CDR3 reads TGTGCCAGCAGCCCCGAACCTAGCGGGAGTTTATACGAGCAGTACTTC. This gives the protein CASSPEPSGSLYEQYF.

This clonotype occurred many times. J is TRBJ2-3 and V is TRBV10-3, with 7 bases fitting TRBD2. The CDR3 length is 13 residues. The ends lost 7 bases at V and 6 bases at J; junction bases unmatched: 7. Germline lookup yields CDR1 ENHRY and CDR2 SYGVKD. The CDR3 spells CAITSGLGDTQYF. CDR3 in DNA: TGTGCCATCACTAGCGGCCTGGGTGATACGCAGTATTTT.

The chain carries TRBV27 and TRBJ2-7; D is ambiguous. Germline loops: CDR1 MNHEY, CDR2 SMNVEV (reference sequence). V dropped 5 bases and J dropped 3 bases, with 8 bases sitting between them. The CDR3 has 12 amino acids. The CDR3 spells CASSTMGYEQYF. The CDR3 DNA reads as TGTGCCAGCAGTACAATGGGCTACGAGCAGTACTTC.

The chain uses TRBV7-9 and TRBJ2-7, with TRBD1 as a possible D gene (6 bases). This CDR3 is built from 15 residues. CDR1 SEHNR and CDR2 FQNEAQ come from the germline V gene (reference sequence). V shed 1 base and J shed 5 bases, with 15 bases lying between them. CDR3 in DNA: TGTGCCAGCAGCTTAGGCAGGGGATTTTTCCACGAGCAGTACTTC. Its protein is CASSLGRGFFHEQYF.